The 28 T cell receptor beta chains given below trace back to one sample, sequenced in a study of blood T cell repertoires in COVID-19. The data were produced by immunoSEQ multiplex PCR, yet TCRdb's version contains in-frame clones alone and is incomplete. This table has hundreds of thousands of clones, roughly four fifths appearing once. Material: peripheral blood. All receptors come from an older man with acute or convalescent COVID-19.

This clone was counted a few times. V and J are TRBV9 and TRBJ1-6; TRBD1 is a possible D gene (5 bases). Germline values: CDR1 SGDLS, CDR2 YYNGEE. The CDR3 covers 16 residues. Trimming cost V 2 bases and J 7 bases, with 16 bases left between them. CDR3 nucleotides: TGTGCCAGCAGCGTTGGAGGGGATTATTTAAATTCACCCCTCCACTTT. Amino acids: CASSVGGDYLNSPLHF.

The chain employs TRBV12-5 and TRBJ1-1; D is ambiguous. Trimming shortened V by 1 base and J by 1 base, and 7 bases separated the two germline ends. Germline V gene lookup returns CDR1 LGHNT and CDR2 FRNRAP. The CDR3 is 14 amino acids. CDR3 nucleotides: TGTGCTAGTGGTTTGGACGGTAAGAACACTGAAGCTTTCTTT. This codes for CASGLDGKNTEAFF.

CDR3 DNA: TGTGCCAGCAGCCCGCCGGGACAGGGGGACTATGGCTACACCTTC. Amino acids: CASSPPGQGDYGYTF. The genes are TRBV7-9 and TRBJ1-2; 11 nucleotides line up with TRBD1. The germline V gene encodes CDR1 SEHNR and CDR2 FQNEAQ (reference sequence). The trim removed 5 bases at V and 3 bases at J, leaving 5 bases unmatched. The CDR3 sequence is 15 residues long.

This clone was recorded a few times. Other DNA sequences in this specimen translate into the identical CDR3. The CDR3 bases are TGCGCCAGCAGCCAAGAAGGGGGCCCTTACGAGCAGTACTTC. It is translated as CASSQEGGPYEQYF. The chain recombines TRBV4-1 with TRBJ2-7, with 7 bases identical to TRBD1. This CDR3 is built from 14 residues. The germline V gene encodes CDR1 MGHRA and CDR2 YSYEKL. V dropped 0 bases and J dropped 4; count of bases not matched to a gene: 3.

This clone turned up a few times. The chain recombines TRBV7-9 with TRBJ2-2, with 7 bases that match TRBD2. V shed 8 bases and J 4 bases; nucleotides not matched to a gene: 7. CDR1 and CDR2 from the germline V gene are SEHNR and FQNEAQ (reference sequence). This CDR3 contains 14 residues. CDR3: CASLLLATTGELFF. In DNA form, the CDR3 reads TGTGCCAGCCTACTACTAGCGACCACCGGGGAGCTGTTTTTT.

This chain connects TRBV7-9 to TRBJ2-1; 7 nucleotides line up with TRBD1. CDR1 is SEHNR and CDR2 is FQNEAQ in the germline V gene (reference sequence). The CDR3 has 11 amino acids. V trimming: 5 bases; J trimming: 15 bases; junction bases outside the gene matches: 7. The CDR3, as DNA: TGTGCCAGCAGCCTCCTGACAGGGAGGTTCTTC. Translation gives CASSLLTGRFF.

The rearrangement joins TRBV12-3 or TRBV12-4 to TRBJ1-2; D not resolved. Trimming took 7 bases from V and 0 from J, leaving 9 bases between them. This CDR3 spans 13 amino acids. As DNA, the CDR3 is TGTGCCAGCACGGCCACTACTAACTATGGCTACACCTTC. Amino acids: CASTATTNYGYTF.

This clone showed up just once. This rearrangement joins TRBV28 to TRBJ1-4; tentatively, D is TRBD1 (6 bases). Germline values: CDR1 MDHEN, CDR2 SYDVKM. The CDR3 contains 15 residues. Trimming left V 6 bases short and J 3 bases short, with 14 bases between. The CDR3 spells CASSLGGTANEKLFF. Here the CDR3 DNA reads TGTGCCAGCAGCCTAGGGGGTACGGCTAATGAAAAACTGTTTTTT.

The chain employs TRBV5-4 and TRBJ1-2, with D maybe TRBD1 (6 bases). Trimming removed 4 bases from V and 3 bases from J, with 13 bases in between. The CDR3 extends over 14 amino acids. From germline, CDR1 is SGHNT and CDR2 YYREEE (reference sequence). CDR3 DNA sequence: TGTGCCAGCAGCATAAAGGCAGGGGACTATGGCTACACCTTC. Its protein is CASSIKAGDYGYTF.

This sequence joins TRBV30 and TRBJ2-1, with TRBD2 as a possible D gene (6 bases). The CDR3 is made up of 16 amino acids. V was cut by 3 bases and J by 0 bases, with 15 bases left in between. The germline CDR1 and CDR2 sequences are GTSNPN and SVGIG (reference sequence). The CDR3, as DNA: TGTGCCTGGAGGACCTTTAGCGGTTACTCCTACAATGAGCAGTTCTTC. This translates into CAWRTFSGYSYNEQFF.

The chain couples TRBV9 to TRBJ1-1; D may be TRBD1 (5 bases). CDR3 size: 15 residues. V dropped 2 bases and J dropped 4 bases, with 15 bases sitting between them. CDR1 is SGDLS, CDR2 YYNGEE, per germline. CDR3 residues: CASSVRPGGGTEAFF. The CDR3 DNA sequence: TGTGCCAGCAGCGTGCGACCGGGGGGGGGCACTGAAGCTTTCTTT.

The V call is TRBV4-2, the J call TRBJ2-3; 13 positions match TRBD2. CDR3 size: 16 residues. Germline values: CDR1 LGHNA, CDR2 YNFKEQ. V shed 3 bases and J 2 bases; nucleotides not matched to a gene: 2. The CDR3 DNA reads TGTGCCAGCAGCCAGGGACTAGCGGGAATCACAGATACGCAGTATTTT. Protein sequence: CASSQGLAGITDTQYF.

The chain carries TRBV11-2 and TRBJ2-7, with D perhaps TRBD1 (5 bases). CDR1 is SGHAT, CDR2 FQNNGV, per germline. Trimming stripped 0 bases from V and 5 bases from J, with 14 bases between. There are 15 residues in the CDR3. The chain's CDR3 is CASSLEAGPVHEQYF. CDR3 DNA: TGTGCCAGCAGCTTAGAGGCAGGGCCGGTCCACGAGCAGTACTTC.

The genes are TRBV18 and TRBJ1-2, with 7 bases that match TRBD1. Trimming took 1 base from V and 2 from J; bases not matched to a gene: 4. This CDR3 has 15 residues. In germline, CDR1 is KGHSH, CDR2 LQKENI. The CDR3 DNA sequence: TGTGCCAGCTCACCACGGGGGACAGAGAACTATGGCTACACCTTC. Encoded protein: CASSPRGTENYGYTF.

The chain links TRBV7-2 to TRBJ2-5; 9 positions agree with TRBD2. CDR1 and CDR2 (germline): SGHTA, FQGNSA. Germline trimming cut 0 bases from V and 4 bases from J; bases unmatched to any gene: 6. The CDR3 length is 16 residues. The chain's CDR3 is CASSLAGTSRGETQYF. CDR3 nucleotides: TGTGCCAGCAGCTTAGCCGGGACTAGCAGGGGAGAGACCCAGTACTTC.

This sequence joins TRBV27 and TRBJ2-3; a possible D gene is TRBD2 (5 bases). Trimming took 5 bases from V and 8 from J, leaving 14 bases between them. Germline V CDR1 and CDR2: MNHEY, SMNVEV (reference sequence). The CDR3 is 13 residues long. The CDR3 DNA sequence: TGTGCCAGCAGTAGGCAGGACTTAGGTACGCAGTATTTT. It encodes CASSRQDLGTQYF.

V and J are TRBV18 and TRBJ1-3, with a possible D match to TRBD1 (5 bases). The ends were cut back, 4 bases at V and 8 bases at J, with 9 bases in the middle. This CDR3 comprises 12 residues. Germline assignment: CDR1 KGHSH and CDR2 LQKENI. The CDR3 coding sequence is TGTGCCAGCTCACTCCGGGGGGACACCATATATTTT. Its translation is CASSLRGDTIYF.

Here the CDR3 reads CASSDRLNNQPQHF. The DNA of the CDR3 is TGTGCCAGCAGCGACAGGCTGAACAATCAGCCCCAGCATTTT. J is TRBJ1-5 and V is TRBV6-5, with a possible D match to TRBD1 (6 bases). V was trimmed by 6 bases and J by 3 bases, leaving 12 bases between them. Germline V gene lookup returns CDR1 MNHEY and CDR2 SVGAGI. The CDR3 is 14 amino acids.

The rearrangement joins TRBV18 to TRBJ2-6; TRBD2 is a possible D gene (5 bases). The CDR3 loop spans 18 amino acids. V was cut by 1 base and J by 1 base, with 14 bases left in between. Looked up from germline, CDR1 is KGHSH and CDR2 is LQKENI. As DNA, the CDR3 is TGTGCCAGCTCACCACTAACTGGCGGGCGTTCTGGGGCCAACGTCCTGACTTTC. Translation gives CASSPLTGGRSGANVLTF. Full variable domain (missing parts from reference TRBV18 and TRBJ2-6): NAGVMQNPRHLVRRRGQEARLRCSPMKGHSHVYWYRQLPEEGLKFMVYLQKENIIDESGMPKERFSAEFPKEGPSILRIQQVVRGDSAAYFCASSPLTGGRSGANVLTFGAGSRLTVL.

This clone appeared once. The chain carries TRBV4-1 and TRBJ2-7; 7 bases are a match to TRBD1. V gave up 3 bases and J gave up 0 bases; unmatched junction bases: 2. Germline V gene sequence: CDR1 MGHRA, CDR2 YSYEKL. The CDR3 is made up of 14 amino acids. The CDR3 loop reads CASSQGQSSYEQYF. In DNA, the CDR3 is TGCGCCAGCAGCCAGGGACAGAGCTCCTACGAGCAGTACTTC.

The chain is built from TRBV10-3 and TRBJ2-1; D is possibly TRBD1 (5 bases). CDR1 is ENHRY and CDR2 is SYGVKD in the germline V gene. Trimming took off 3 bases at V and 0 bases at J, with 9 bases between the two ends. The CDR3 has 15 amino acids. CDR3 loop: CAISDVGASYNEQFF. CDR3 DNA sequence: TGTGCCATCAGTGATGTAGGGGCCTCCTACAATGAGCAGTTCTTC.

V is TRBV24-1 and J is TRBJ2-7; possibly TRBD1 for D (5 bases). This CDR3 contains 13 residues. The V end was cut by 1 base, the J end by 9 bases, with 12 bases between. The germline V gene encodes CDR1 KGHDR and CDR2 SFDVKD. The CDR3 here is CATSDLSRVGQYF. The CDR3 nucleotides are TGTGCCACCAGTGATTTATCCAGGGTCGGGCAGTACTTC.

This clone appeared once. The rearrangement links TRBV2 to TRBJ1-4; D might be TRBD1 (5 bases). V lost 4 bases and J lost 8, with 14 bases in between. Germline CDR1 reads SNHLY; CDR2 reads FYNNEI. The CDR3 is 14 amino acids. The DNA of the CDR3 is TGTGCCAGCAGTGTTGGAGGGGTGGGCGAAAAACTGTTTTTT. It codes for CASSVGGVGEKLFF.

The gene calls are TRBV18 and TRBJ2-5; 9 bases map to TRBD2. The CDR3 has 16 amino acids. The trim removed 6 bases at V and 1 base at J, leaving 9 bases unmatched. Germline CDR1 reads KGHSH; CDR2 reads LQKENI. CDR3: CASSLNSGGLQETQYF. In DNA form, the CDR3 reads TGTGCCAGCTCCTTAAATAGCGGGGGCCTCCAAGAGACCCAGTACTTC.

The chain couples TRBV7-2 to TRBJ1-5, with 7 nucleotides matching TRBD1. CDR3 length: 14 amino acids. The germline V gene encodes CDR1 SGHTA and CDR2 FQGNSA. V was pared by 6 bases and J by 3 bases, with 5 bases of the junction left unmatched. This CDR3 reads CASSPDRHNQPQHF. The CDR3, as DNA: TGTGCCAGCAGTCCGGACAGGCACAATCAGCCCCAGCATTTT.

For the CDR3, the DNA is TGTGCCAGCAGCACCGGTTCCACAGATACGCAGTATTTT. Protein: CASSTGSTDTQYF. The chain recombines TRBV5-4 with TRBJ2-3, with unresolved D. Germline-derived CDR1 and CDR2 are SGHNT and YYREEE (reference sequence). V lost 4 bases and J 2 bases, leaving 8 bases between the germline ends. This CDR3 has 13 residues. Full variable domain (rest looked up from reference TRBV5-4 and TRBJ2-3): ETGVTQSPTHLIKTRGQQVTLRCSSQSGHNTVSWYQQALGQGPQFIFQYYREEENGRGNFPPRFSGLQFPNYSSELNVNALELDDSALYLCASSTGSTDTQYFGPGTRLTVL.

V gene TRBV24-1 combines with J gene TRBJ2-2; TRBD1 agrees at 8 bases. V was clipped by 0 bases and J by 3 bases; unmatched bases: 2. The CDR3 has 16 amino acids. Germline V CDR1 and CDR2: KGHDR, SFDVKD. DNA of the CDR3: TGTGCCACCAGTGATTTGAAGGGACAGGACACCGGGGAGCTGTTTTTT. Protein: CATSDLKGQDTGELFF.

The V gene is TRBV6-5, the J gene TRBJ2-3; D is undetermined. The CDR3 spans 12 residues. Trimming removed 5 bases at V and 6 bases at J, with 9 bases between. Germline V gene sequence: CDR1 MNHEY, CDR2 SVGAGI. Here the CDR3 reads CASSTLRDTQYF. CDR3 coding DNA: TGTGCCAGCAGTACCCTCAGGGATACGCAGTATTTT.